This TCR beta chain was profiled in a study of cytomegalovirus exposure and HLA in healthy donors. Study-wide context: There were 100 million to 130 million unique TCR beta sequences, drawn from about 190 million T cells, in an earlier analysis.

This clone was detected only once. The target antigen is unknown. Overall study results and limits: The authors judged a highly shared variant cluster likely a sequencing artifact.

In the PCR, 60 Vbeta and 13 Jbeta primers were used. Sequencing used immunoSEQ multiplex PCR; TCRdb keeps in-frame clones, though not all of them. The table lists under 250,000 clones, approximately 80% of them singletons. V was pared by 6 bases and J by 5 bases, with 7 bases of the junction left unmatched. Germline V CDR1 and CDR2: LNHDA, SQIVND (reference sequence). The CDR3 extends over 15 amino acids. The receptor comes from a woman in her sixties in good health and CMV-seropositive. Material for sequencing was PBMCs. V gene TRBV19 combines with J gene TRBJ1-4; 9 positions agree with TRBD1. This chain's CDR3 is CASRGTGTKNEKLFF. CDR3 nucleotides: TGTGCCAGTAGGGGGACAGGGACGAAGAATGAAAAACTGTTTTTT.